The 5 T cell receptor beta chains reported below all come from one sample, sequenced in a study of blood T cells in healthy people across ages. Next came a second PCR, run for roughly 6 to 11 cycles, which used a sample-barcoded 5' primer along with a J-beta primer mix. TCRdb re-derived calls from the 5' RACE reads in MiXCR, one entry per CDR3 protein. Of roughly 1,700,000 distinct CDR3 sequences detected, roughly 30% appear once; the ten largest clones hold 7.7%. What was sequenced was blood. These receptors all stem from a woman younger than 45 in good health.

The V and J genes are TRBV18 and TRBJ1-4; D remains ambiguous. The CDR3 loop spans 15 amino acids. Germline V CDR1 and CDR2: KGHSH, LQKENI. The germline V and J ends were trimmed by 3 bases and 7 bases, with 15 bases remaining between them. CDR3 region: CASSPRSLSGEKLFF. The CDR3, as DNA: TGTGCCAGCTCACCTCGATCCCTCTCGGGTGAAAAACTGTTTTTT.

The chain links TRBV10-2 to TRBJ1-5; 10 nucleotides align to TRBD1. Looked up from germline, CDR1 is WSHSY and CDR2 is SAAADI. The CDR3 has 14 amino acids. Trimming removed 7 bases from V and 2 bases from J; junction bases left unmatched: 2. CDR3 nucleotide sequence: TGCGCCAGCAAAGGACAGGGGGGCAATCAGCCCCAGCATTTT. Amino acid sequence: CASKGQGGNQPQHF.

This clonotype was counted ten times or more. The CDR3 loop is CAISDGVTSYEQYF. The CDR3 DNA reads TGTGCCATCAGTGATGGGGTGACCTCCTACGAGCAGTACTTC. The chain joins TRBV10-3 to TRBJ2-7; D remains ambiguous. CDR1 and CDR2 from the germline V gene are ENHRY and SYGVKD. V lost 3 bases, J lost 0 bases, and 9 bases lay in between. This CDR3 is built from 14 residues.

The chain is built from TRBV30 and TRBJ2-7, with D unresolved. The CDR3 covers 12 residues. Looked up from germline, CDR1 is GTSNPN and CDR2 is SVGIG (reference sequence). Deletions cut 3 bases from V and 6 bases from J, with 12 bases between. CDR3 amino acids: CAWRAAASEQYF. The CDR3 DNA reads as TGTGCCTGGAGGGCTGCAGCTTCCGAGCAGTACTTC.

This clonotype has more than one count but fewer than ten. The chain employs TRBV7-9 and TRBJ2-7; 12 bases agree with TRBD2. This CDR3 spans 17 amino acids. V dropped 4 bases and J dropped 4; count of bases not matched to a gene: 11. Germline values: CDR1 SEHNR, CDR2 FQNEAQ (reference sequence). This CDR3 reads CASSSLRTSGNLYEQYF. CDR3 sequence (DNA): TGTGCCAGCAGCTCCCTAAGGACTAGCGGGAACTTATACGAGCAGTACTTC.